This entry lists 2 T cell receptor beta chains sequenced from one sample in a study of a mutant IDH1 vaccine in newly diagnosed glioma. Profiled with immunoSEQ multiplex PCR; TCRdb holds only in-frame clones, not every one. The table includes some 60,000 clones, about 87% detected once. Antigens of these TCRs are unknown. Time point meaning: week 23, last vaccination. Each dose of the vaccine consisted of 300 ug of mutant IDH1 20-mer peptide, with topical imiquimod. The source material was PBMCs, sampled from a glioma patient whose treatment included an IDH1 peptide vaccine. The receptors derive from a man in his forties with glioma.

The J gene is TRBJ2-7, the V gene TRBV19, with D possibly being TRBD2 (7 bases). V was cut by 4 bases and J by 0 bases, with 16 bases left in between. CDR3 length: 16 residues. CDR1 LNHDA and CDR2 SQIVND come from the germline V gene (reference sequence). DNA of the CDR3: TGTGCCAGTAGTAGGGGGGGGGCTAGCGGCTCCTACGAGCAGTACTTC. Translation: CASSRGGASGSYEQYF.

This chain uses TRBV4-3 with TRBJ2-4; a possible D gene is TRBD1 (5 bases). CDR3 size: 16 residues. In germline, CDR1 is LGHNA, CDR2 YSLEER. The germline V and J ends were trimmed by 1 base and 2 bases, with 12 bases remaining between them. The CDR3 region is CASSQGAAGTKNIQYF. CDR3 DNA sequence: TGCGCCAGCAGCCAAGGGGCCGCAGGGACCAAAAACATTCAGTACTTC.